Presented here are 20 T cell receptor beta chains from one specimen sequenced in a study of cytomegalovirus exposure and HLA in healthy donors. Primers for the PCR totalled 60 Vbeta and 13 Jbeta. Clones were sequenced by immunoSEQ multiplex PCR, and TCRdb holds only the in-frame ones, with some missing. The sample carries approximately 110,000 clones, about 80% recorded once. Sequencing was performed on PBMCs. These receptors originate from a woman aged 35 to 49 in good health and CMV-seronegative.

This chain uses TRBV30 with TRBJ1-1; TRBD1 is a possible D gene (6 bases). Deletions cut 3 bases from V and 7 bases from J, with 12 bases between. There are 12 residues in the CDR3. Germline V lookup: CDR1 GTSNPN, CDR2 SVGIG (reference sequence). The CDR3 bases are TGTGCCTGGAGAGGGGGGGTTGGTGAAGCTTTCTTT. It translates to CAWRGGVGEAFF.

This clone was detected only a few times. The CDR3, as DNA: TGTGCCAGCAGCGGACAGGGGATGAACTATGGCTACACCTTC. It specifies CASSGQGMNYGYTF. The V gene is TRBV2, the J gene TRBJ1-2, with 9 positions matching TRBD1. From germline, CDR1 is SNHLY and CDR2 FYNNEI. The V segment lost 6 bases and the J segment 2 bases; nucleotides outside the gene matches: 4. This CDR3 is 14 amino acids long.

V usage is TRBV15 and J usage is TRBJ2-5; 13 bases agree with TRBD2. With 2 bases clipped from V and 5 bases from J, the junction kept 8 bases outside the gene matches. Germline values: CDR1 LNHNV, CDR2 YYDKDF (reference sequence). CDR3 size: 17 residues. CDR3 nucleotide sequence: TGTGCCACCAGCAGATATGGGACTAGCGGGACCTCGGAGACCCAGTACTTC. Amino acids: CATSRYGTSGTSETQYF.

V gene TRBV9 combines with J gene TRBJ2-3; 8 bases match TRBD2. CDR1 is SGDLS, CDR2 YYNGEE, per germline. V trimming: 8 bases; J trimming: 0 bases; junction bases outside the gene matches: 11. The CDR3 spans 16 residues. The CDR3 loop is CASTPGLGTSTDTQYF. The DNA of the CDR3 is TGTGCCAGTACCCCGGGACTAGGGACTAGCACAGATACGCAGTATTTT.

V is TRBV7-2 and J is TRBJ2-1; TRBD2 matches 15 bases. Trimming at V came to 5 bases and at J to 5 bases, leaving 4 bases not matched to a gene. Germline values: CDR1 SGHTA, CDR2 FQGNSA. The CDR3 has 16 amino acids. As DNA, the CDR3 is TGTGCCAGCAGCGGGACTAGCGGGGGGTACAACAATGAGCAGTTCTTC. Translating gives CASSGTSGGYNNEQFF.

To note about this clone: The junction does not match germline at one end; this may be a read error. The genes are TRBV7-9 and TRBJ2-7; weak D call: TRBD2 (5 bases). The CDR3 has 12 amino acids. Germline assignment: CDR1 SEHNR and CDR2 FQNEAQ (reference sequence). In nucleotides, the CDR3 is TGTTCCAGCAGCCTTGAGGAGGCCGAGCAGTACTTC. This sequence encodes CSSSLEEAEQYF.

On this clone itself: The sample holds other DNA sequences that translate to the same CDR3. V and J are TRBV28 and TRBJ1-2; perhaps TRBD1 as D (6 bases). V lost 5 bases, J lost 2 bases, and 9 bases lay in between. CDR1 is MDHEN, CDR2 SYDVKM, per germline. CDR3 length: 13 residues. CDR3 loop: CASSLGQNYGYTF. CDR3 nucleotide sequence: TGTGCCAGCAGTCTTGGACAGAACTATGGCTACACCTTC.

CDR3 sequence (DNA): TGCGCCAGCAGCCAAGATTGGACTCAAGGCTACGAGCAGTACTTC. This gives the protein CASSQDWTQGYEQYF. The chain has TRBV4-3 and TRBJ2-7; the D gene is possibly TRBD2 (5 bases). V was clipped by 0 bases and J by 3 bases, with 12 bases between them. The length of the CDR3 is 15 residues. In germline, CDR1 is LGHNA, CDR2 YSLEER.

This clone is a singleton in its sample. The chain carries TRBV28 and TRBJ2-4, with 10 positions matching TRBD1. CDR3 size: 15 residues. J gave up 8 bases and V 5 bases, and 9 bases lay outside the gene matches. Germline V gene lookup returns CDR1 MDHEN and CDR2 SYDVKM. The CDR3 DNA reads TGTGCCAGCAGTACCCTCGGACAGGGGGGACACATTCAGTACTTC. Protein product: CASSTLGQGGHIQYF.

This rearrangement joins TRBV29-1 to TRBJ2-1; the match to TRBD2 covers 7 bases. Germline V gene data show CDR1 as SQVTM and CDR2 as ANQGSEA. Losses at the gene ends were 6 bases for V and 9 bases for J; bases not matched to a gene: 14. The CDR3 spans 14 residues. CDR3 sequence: CSVEAWRESGEQFF. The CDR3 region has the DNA TGCAGCGTGGAGGCGTGGCGGGAGAGTGGTGAGCAGTTCTTC.

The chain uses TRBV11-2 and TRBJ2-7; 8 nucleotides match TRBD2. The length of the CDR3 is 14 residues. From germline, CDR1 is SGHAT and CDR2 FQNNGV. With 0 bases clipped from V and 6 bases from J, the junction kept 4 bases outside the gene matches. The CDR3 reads CASSLERGVGEQYF. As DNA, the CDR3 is TGTGCCAGCAGCTTAGAGCGGGGGGTAGGCGAGCAGTACTTC. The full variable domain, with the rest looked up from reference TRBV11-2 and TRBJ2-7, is EAGVAQSPRYKIIEKRQSVAFWCNPISGHATLYWYQQILGQGPKLLIQFQNNGVVDDSQLPKDRFSAERLKGVDSTLKIQPAKLEDSAVYLCASSLERGVGEQYFGPGTRLTVT.

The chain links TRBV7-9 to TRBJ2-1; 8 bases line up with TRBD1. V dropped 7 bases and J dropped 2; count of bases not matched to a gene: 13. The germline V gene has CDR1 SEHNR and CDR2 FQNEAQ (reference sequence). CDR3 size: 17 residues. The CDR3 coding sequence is TGTGCCAGCACCCCAAACTTACGACAGGGGCCCTACAATGAGCAGTTCTTC. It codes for CASTPNLRQGPYNEQFF.

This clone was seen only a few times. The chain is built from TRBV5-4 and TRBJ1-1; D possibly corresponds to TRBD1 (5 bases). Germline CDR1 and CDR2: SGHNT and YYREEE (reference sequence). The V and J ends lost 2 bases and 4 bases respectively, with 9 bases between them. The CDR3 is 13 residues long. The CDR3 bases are TGTGCCAGCAGCTTAGGAGGGGTCACTGAAGCTTTCTTT. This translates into CASSLGGVTEAFF.

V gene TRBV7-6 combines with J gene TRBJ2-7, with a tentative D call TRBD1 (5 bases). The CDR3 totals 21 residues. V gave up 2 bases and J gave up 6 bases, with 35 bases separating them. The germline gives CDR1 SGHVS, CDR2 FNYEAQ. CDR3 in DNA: TGTGCCAGCAGCTTAAGTAGGGTTAGGGGCCTTCGAGATCCCTGGACCTGCGAGCAGTACTTC. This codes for CASSLSRVRGLRDPWTCEQYF.

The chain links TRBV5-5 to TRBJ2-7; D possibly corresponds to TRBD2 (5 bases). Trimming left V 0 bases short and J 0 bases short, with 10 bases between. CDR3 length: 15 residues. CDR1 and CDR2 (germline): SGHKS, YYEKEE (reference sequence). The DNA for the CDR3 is TGTGCCAGCAGCTTGGCCGCCCTAGCCTCCTACGAGCAGTACTTC. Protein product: CASSLAALASYEQYF.

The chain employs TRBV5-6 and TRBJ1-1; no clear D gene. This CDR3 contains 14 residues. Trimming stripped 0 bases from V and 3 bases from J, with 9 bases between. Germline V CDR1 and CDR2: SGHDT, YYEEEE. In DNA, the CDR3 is TGTGCCAGCAGCTTGGGGGCTTATGACACTGAAGCTTTCTTT. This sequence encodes CASSLGAYDTEAFF.

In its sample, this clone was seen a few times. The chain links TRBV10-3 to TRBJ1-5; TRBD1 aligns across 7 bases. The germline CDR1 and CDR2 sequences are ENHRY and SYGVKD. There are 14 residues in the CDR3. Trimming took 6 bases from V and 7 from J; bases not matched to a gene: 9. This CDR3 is CAISDPGGGQPQHF. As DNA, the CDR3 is TGTGCCATCAGCGACCCAGGGGGTGGGCAGCCCCAGCATTTT.

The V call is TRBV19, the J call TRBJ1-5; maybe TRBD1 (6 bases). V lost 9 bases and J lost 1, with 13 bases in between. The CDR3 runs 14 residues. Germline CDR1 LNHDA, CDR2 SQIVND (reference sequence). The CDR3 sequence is CASNPTGSNQPQHF. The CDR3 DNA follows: TGTGCCAGCAATCCTACAGGGAGCAATCAGCCCCAGCATTTT. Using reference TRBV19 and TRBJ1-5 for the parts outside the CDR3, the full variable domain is DGGITQSPKYLFRKEGQNVTLSCEQNLNHDAMYWYRQDPGQGLRLIYYSQIVNDFQKGDIAEGYSVSREKKESFPLTVTSAQKNPTAFYLCASNPTGSNQPQHFGDGTRLSIL.

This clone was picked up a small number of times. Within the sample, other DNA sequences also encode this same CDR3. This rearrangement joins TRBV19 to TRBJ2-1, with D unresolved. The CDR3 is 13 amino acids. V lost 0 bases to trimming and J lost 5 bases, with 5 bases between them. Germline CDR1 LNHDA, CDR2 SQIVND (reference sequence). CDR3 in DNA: TGTGCCAGTAGTATAGACCTTAACAATGAGCAGTTCTTC. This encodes CASSIDLNNEQFF.

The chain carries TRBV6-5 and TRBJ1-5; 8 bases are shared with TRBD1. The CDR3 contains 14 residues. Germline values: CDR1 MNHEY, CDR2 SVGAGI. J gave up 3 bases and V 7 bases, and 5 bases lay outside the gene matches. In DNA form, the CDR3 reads TGTGCCAGCACCGGACAGGGCCCCAATCAGCCCCAGCATTTT. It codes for CASTGQGPNQPQHF.